A single sample is the source of the 5 T cell receptor beta chains below, sequenced in a study of control samples from healthy donors and cancer patients. Assay: immunoSEQ multiplex PCR; the TCRdb copy retains only in-frame clones and omits some. The table includes about 94,000 clones, 90% detected once. The sample comprised blood. Receptors originate from a woman aged 18-29 years in good health.

This clone was seen a single time. V usage is TRBV6-1 and J usage is TRBJ2-2; 8 nucleotides line up with TRBD1. CDR3 size: 15 residues. J was trimmed by 3 bases and V by 3 bases; bases with no gene match: 3. Germline lookup yields CDR1 MNHNS and CDR2 SASEGT. For the CDR3, the DNA is TGTGCCAGCAGTGACGGACAGGGTGACACCGGGGAGCTGTTTTTT. It encodes CASSDGQGDTGELFF.

V is TRBV18 and J is TRBJ1-5; D is perhaps TRBD1 (6 bases). CDR3 size: 15 residues. The germline gives CDR1 KGHSH, CDR2 LQKENI. V was trimmed by 2 bases and J by 5 bases, leaving 13 bases between them. CDR3 loop: CASSPIAGVDQPQHF. In DNA form, the CDR3 reads TGTGCCAGCTCACCAATTGCAGGGGTTGATCAGCCCCAGCATTTT.

The table lists this clone with a few counts. CDR3: CASSPPSGLAGEQETQYF. DNA of the CDR3: TGTGCCAGCAGCCCCCCCTCCGGGCTAGCGGGGGAACAAGAGACCCAGTACTTC. The chain couples TRBV7-9 to TRBJ2-5, with 10 nucleotides matching TRBD2. The J segment lost 2 bases and the V segment lost 5 bases, leaving 14 bases of the junction unmatched. CDR1 and CDR2 from the germline V gene are SEHNR and FQNEAQ (reference sequence). The CDR3 length is 18 residues.

CDR3 protein: CASSPRREGGGVGEQFF. The CDR3 DNA sequence: TGTGCCAGCAGCCCACGCCGGGAGGGCGGGGGGGTCGGCGAGCAGTTCTTC. The chain couples TRBV7-9 to TRBJ2-1; 9 positions agree with TRBD2. The CDR3 runs to 17 residues. Germline V gene data show CDR1 as SEHNR and CDR2 as FQNEAQ (reference sequence). V trimming: 5 bases; J trimming: 10 bases; junction bases outside the gene matches: 18.

The chain employs TRBV6-5 and TRBJ1-6; 7 bases are shared with TRBD1. The CDR3 has 16 residues. The germline gives CDR1 MNHEY, CDR2 SVGAGI. V shed 1 base, J shed 5 bases, and the junction held 5 bases outside the gene matches. The CDR3 region has the DNA TGTGCCAGCAGTTACTATCCCGGGACAGATAATTCACCCCTCCACTTT. Protein sequence: CASSYYPGTDNSPLHF.